Each of the 21 T cell receptor beta chains below was sequenced from the same sample in a study of cytomegalovirus exposure and HLA in healthy donors. In the PCR, 60 Vbeta and 13 Jbeta primers were used. This table comes from immunoSEQ multiplex PCR, and its TCRdb copy is limited to in-frame clones, with some not included. The sample includes about 120,000 clones, roughly 60% of them seen just once. Input material: PBMCs. The receptor source for this set is a man in his forties in good health and CMV-seropositive.

The chain employs TRBV29-1 and TRBJ1-1, with D possibly matching TRBD1 (6 bases). The germline V gene has CDR1 SQVTM and CDR2 ANQGSEA. Trimming stripped 2 bases from V and 2 bases from J, with 12 bases between. The CDR3 is made up of 14 amino acids. CDR3 sequence (DNA): TGCAGCGTTGAAAAGGGGGGGGTTAACACTGAAGCTTTCTTT. Protein sequence: CSVEKGGVNTEAFF.

This clone was counted only a few times. V usage is TRBV9 and J usage is TRBJ1-2, with D possibly TRBD1 on 5 matching bases. V lost 0 bases and J 3 bases, leaving 12 bases between the germline ends. Germline CDR1 SGDLS, CDR2 YYNGEE. The CDR3 consists of 15 residues. The CDR3 protein is CASSVGGPQDYGYTF. The CDR3 region has the DNA TGTGCCAGCAGCGTAGGGGGCCCCCAAGACTATGGCTACACCTTC.

This clone was picked up a small number of times. The rearrangement links TRBV9 to TRBJ2-7; 10 bases are shared with TRBD2. Losses at the gene ends were 1 base for V and 6 bases for J; bases not matched to a gene: 7. CDR1 is SGDLS and CDR2 is YYNGEE in the germline V gene. The CDR3 contains 15 residues. The CDR3 DNA reads as TGTGCCAGCAGCGTACAAAGCGGGAGGGCAGGCGAGCAGTACTTC. The encoded protein is CASSVQSGRAGEQYF.

This chain joins TRBV4-1 and TRBJ2-3, with 7 bases identical to TRBD2. The trim removed 9 bases at V and 5 bases at J, leaving 11 bases unmatched. This CDR3 has 14 amino acids. Germline CDR1 reads MGHRA; CDR2 reads YSYEKL. The CDR3 sequence is CASSQAGAVDTQYF. The DNA of the CDR3 is TGCGCCAGTTCTCAGGCGGGAGCTGTAGATACGCAGTATTTT.

The V gene is TRBV5-1, the J gene TRBJ2-7, with TRBD2 matching over 13 bases. The germline CDR1 and CDR2 sequences are SGHRS and YFSETQ. This CDR3 region has 15 residues. The V gene end was trimmed by 0 bases and the J gene end by 3 bases; junction bases not matched to a gene: 0. CDR3 in amino acids: CASSLGLAGGYEQYF. DNA for the CDR3: TGCGCCAGCAGCTTGGGACTAGCGGGGGGCTACGAGCAGTACTTC.

The chain is built from TRBV5-4 and TRBJ2-3; 7 bases line up with TRBD1. The CDR3 consists of 14 residues. The germline V gene has CDR1 SGHNT and CDR2 YYREEE (reference sequence). With 4 bases clipped from V and 6 bases from J, the junction kept 8 bases outside the gene matches. For the CDR3, the DNA is TGTGCCAGCAGCAACCAGACAGGGACCGATACGCAGTATTTT. Its protein product is CASSNQTGTDTQYF.

This clone came up once. The gene calls are TRBV7-9 and TRBJ1-1; tentatively, D is TRBD1 (5 bases). V was cut by 1 base and J by 2 bases, with 11 bases left in between. Germline assignment: CDR1 SEHNR and CDR2 FQNEAQ (reference sequence). The CDR3 is 15 amino acids. The CDR3 DNA follows: TGTGCCAGCAGCTTAGAAGGTGGGGCCAACACTGAAGCTTTCTTT. This encodes CASSLEGGANTEAFF.

The chain links TRBV7-2 to TRBJ2-1; TRBD2 matches 8 bases. Germline CDR1 SGHTA, CDR2 FQGNSA. Unmatched junction bases numbered 3, after V lost 0 bases and J lost 8 bases. CDR3 size: 14 residues. The CDR3 region is CASSLAPTSDEQFF. The CDR3 nucleotides read TGTGCCAGCAGCTTAGCGCCGACTAGCGATGAGCAGTTCTTC.

V usage is TRBV30 and J usage is TRBJ2-7; 10 bases line up with TRBD1. Germline assignment: CDR1 GTSNPN and CDR2 SVGIG (reference sequence). CDR3 length: 13 residues. V lost 3 bases, J lost 7 bases, and 6 bases stayed unmatched. DNA of the CDR3: TGTGCCTGGAGGCCGGGACAGGGGTGGGAGCAGTACTTC. This codes for CAWRPGQGWEQYF.

The chain joins TRBV5-8 to TRBJ2-5; 8 positions agree with TRBD1. The J call could be wrong; TRBJ2-7 is a better fit for the DNA end. Germline CDR1 SGHTS, CDR2 YDEGEE. The CDR3 is made up of 14 amino acids. The CDR3 protein is CASSLVDRVHEQYF. The CDR3 DNA is TGTGCCAGCAGCTTGGTGGACAGGGTGCACGAGCAGTACTTC.

This clone was found a few times. This chain links TRBV10-3 with TRBJ2-2, with D perhaps matching TRBD1 (5 bases). Trimming pared 7 bases from V and 2 bases from J, leaving 11 bases between. Germline lookup yields CDR1 ENHRY and CDR2 SYGVKD. The CDR3 has 14 residues. The CDR3 is CAINGRENTGELFF. Here the CDR3 DNA reads TGTGCCATCAATGGCAGGGAAAACACCGGGGAGCTGTTTTTT.

This clone came up a few times. The V call is TRBV21-1, the J call TRBJ2-3; the table's D call, TRBD1, was not checked against the DNA. TRBV21-1 has pseudogene status. The CDR3 spans 15 residues. The CDR3 is CASSPAGGLTDTQYF. CDR3 DNA: TGTGCCAGCAGCCCGGCAGGGGGCCTCACAGATACGCAGTATTTT.

This clone appeared a few times. The chain joins TRBV12-5 to TRBJ2-5; TRBD1 aligns across 7 bases. The germline CDR1 and CDR2 sequences are LGHNT and FRNRAP. V was clipped by 9 bases and J by 4 bases; unmatched bases: 17. This CDR3 has 16 amino acids. The CDR3 DNA reads TGTGCTAGCGCACCGCCATCACAGGGGCAGCGAGAGACCCAGTACTTC. This gives the protein CASAPPSQGQRETQYF.

The rearrangement uses TRBV6-1 and TRBJ2-3, with a possible D match to TRBD1 (6 bases). The V gene lost 2 bases and the J gene lost 4 bases, with 13 bases spanning the gap. The CDR3 spans 15 residues. From germline, CDR1 is MNHNS and CDR2 SASEGT. The CDR3 spells CASSEWQGRPDTQYF. The CDR3 nucleotides are TGTGCCAGCAGTGAATGGCAGGGGAGACCAGATACGCAGTATTTT.

The rearrangement uses TRBV4-2 and TRBJ1-1; tentative D call: TRBD1 (5 bases). V shed 4 bases and J shed 0 bases, with 21 bases lying between them. Looked up from germline, CDR1 is LGHNA and CDR2 is YNFKEQ. This CDR3 region has 18 residues. The CDR3 region is CASSLTRGGIYMNTEAFF. Here the CDR3 DNA reads TGTGCCAGCAGCCTAACCCGGGGGGGGATCTATATGAACACTGAAGCTTTCTTT.

This clone was seen more than once but under ten times. The chain carries TRBV7-9 and TRBJ2-5, with D possibly being TRBD2 (6 bases). The CDR3 length is 18 residues. V was pared by 3 bases and J by 3 bases, with 23 bases between. Germline V gene data show CDR1 as SEHNR and CDR2 as FQNEAQ (reference sequence). The CDR3 protein is CASSFLNRFRGGEETQYF. In DNA, the CDR3 is TGTGCCAGCAGCTTCCTAAACAGGTTTCGAGGAGGGGAAGAGACCCAGTACTTC.

This rearrangement joins TRBV2 to TRBJ2-7, with 7 bases lining up with TRBD2. Trimming cost V 6 bases and J 6 bases; bases outside gene matches: 2. The CDR3 totals 11 residues. Germline V gives CDR1 SNHLY, CDR2 FYNNEI. The CDR3 sequence is CASRGGAEQYF. The CDR3 nucleotides are TGTGCCAGCAGGGGAGGGGCCGAGCAGTACTTC.

The chain is built from TRBV5-1 and TRBJ1-4; tentatively, D is TRBD1 (6 bases). The CDR3 extends over 15 amino acids. CDR1 is SGHRS, CDR2 YFSETQ, per germline. Between the trimmed V and J ends, which lost 0 bases and 6 bases, there was a span of 12 bases. CDR3 sequence: CASSLGGGVHEKLFF. CDR3 nucleotide sequence: TGCGCCAGCAGCTTGGGAGGGGGAGTCCATGAAAAACTGTTTTTT.

V usage is TRBV5-4 and J usage is TRBJ2-4, with a tentative D call TRBD1 (6 bases). The germline V gene has CDR1 SGHNT and CDR2 YYREEE (reference sequence). The germline V and J ends were trimmed by 1 base and 3 bases, with 11 bases remaining between them. CDR3 length equals 15 residues. For the CDR3, the DNA is TGTGCCAGCAGCTTGACAGGGTTGGGCAAAAACATTCAGTACTTC. This gives the protein CASSLTGLGKNIQYF.

This clone has only a few counts. The chain has TRBV11-2 and TRBJ2-1, with 9 bases that match TRBD1. Germline V lookup: CDR1 SGHAT, CDR2 FQNNGV. The CDR3 is 14 residues long. J gave up 5 bases and V 5 bases, and 4 bases lay outside the gene matches. CDR3 in amino acids: CASSPRTGDNEQFF. CDR3 bases: TGTGCCAGCAGCCCTAGGACAGGGGACAATGAGCAGTTCTTC.

This clone showed up just a few times. The chain joins TRBV4-2 to TRBJ2-5, with 10 bases matching TRBD2. V dropped 1 base and J dropped 5; count of bases not matched to a gene: 10. The length of the CDR3 is 17 residues. CDR1 and CDR2 from the germline V gene are LGHNA and YNFKEQ. The CDR3 is CASSQGPSGGAGETQYF. CDR3 bases: TGTGCCAGCAGCCAAGGGCCGAGCGGGGGGGCCGGGGAGACCCAGTACTTC.